This TCR beta chain appears in the sequencing data of a study of post-analysis software for immune sequencing data. Study summary: Included among the disease courses, which were recorded for the cohort, were relapsing-remitting, secondary progressive and progressive-relapsing multiple sclerosis. Notes on the study in general: Higher frequency in patients than in controls was seen for roughly five TRBV segments, with TRBV5-6, TRBV5-1 and TRBV20-1 among them. With F measure, samples from one preparation batch clustered together strongly. Controls significantly exceeded multiple sclerosis patients in normalized Chao1 diversity.

Researchers reported that TCR beta cDNA libraries carried unique molecular identifiers. There were about 1 to 10 million T cells, and about 500,000 cDNA molecules came from them. TCRdb reprocessed the PCR reads via MiXCR and lists one record per CDR3 protein. The sample gives roughly 540,000 distinct CDR3 sequences, roughly 34% of which show up once; around 6.1% is in the top ten. There are 13 residues in the CDR3. Germline V gene data show CDR1 as DFQATT and CDR2 as SNEGSKA (reference sequence). Points on this clonotype: Its antigen is unknown.

The receptor's source is a girl aged 2-17 years with multiple sclerosis. V gene TRBV20-1 combines with J gene TRBJ2-5, with 7 bases aligning to TRBD1. The last part of the DNA fits TRBJ2-7 better; the J call may be wrong. Sequencing used blood. Here the CDR3 DNA reads TGCAGTGCTGACTCCGGGACAGACTACGAGCAGTACTTC. Its translation is CSADSGTDYEQYF.